Sequencing of this TCR beta chain was carried out in a study of blood T cell repertoires in COVID-19. Cohort 3 donors counted as recovered after two negative PCRs, clearance, or resolved symptoms. The CDR3 has 14 residues. The V gene's germline CDR1 is LGHNT and CDR2 FRNRAP. Trimming took off 4 bases at V and 3 bases at J, with 12 bases between the two ends. Here immunoSEQ multiplex PCR was the method, and the copy in TCRdb shows in-frame clones only, minus some. The repertoire consists of 150,000 or so clones, with about 80% occurring once and the leading ten covering about 9.2%. The source is a man aged 50 or older who had recovered from COVID-19. Material: PBMCs or T cells enriched from blood (not recorded which). The rearrangement joins TRBV12-5 to TRBJ1-1, with D tentatively TRBD1 (5 bases). The CDR3 region is CASGSGGRDTEAFF. As DNA, the CDR3 is TGTGCTAGTGGTTCCGGGGGGAGGGACACTGAAGCTTTCTTT.